The T cell receptor (beta chain) under discussion was sequenced for a study of T cell responses to AZD1222 COVID-19 vaccine. V shed 3 bases and J shed 10 bases, with 19 bases lying between them. CDR1 is SQVTM and CDR2 is ANQGSEA in the germline V gene. This CDR3 is 14 amino acids long. Sequenced by immunoSEQ multiplex PCR; TCRdb stores in-frame clones only, minus some. This sample yields around 130,000 clones, of which under 95% are seen a single time; roughly 7.6% belongs to the top ten. Overall study results and limits: Receipt of two AZD1222 doses was followed by a rise in Spike-specific TCR breadth and depth. CD4 TCRs associated with vaccination spanned spike, dominating at 160-218 and 743-854.

As for this clone: What it binds is not known.

The TCR comes from an adult who received the MenACWY meningococcal vaccine as a control. The sample here was peripheral blood, taken 28 days after the second dose of the MenACWY control vaccine. V is TRBV29-1 and J is TRBJ2-4; D perhaps matches TRBD1 (6 bases). CDR3 sequence reads: CSVEAWLDRRIQYF. CDR3 nucleotide sequence: TGCAGCGTTGAGGCGTGGCTGGACAGAAGGATTCAGTACTTC.